The 31 T cell receptor beta chains in this list originate from one sample, sequenced in a study of T cell responses to AZD1222 COVID-19 vaccine. Generated by immunoSEQ multiplex PCR, the TCRdb table keeps only in-frame clones and is missing some. The sample includes approximately 100,000 clones, approximately 89% of them seen just once. The sequenced sample was peripheral blood, obtained 28 days after the second AZD1222 dose. The receptors come from an adult who received the AZD1222 COVID-19 vaccine.

The rearrangement uses TRBV7-8 and TRBJ2-1; D ambiguous. Deletions cut 1 base from V and 5 bases from J, with 6 bases between. Germline loops: CDR1 SGHVS, CDR2 FQNEAQ. The CDR3 totals 13 residues. In DNA form, the CDR3 reads TGTGCCAGCAGCTTAGGGCTGAACAATGAGCAGTTCTTC. It specifies CASSLGLNNEQFF. The entire variable domain, with the rest obtained from reference TRBV7-8 and TRBJ2-1, is as follows: GAGVSQSPRYKVAKRGQDVALRCDPISGHVSLFWYQQALGQGPEFLTYFQNEAQLDKSGLPSDRFFAERPEGSVSTLKIQRTQQEDSAVYLCASSLGLNNEQFFGPGTRLTVL.

This clone was seen more than once but under ten times. The J gene is TRBJ1-5, the V gene TRBV28, with 8 bases matching TRBD1. CDR1 MDHEN and CDR2 SYDVKM come from the germline V gene. The CDR3 contains 15 residues. J lost 5 bases, V lost 5 bases, and 8 bases had no gene match. CDR3 protein: CASSAVGQGYQPQHF. CDR3 nucleotide sequence: TGTGCCAGCAGTGCCGTCGGACAGGGTTATCAGCCCCAGCATTTT.

J is TRBJ2-7 and V is TRBV14, with D maybe TRBD2 (6 bases). Trimming left V 1 base short and J 2 bases short, with 12 bases between. From germline, CDR1 is SGHDN and CDR2 FVKESK. The length of the CDR3 is 15 residues. Here the CDR3 reads CASSQVRLAPYEQYF. The CDR3 nucleotides read TGTGCCAGCAGCCAAGTCCGGCTAGCGCCCTACGAGCAGTACTTC.

This clone appeared a single time. The chain joins TRBV19 to TRBJ2-3; D is ambiguous. The CDR3 totals 17 residues. Trimming left V 5 bases short and J 0 bases short, with 18 bases between. Germline lookup yields CDR1 LNHDA and CDR2 SQIVND (reference sequence). As DNA, the CDR3 is TGTGCCAGTAGTTTGAGACGGATATCACCTAGCACAGATACGCAGTATTTT. It codes for CASSLRRISPSTDTQYF.

The CDR3 protein is CASSWLGNTIYF. In nucleotides, the CDR3 is TGTGCCAGCAGTTGGCTTGGAAACACCATATATTTT. This chain joins TRBV12-3 or TRBV12-4 and TRBJ1-3; unclear D gene. V was trimmed by 4 bases and J by 3 bases, leaving 4 bases between them. This CDR3 spans 12 amino acids.

Written as DNA, the CDR3 is TGCGCCAGCAGCCAATTGGTCCAGAACACTGAAGCTTTCTTT. Translating it yields CASSQLVQNTEAFF. The V and J genes are TRBV4-1 and TRBJ1-1, with D unresolved. Germline V gene data show CDR1 as MGHRA and CDR2 as YSYEKL. V was clipped by 2 bases and J by 1 base, with 8 bases between them. The length of the CDR3 is 14 residues.

This chain links TRBV7-2 with TRBJ2-7; 13 bases match TRBD2. Germline V gene sequence: CDR1 SGHTA, CDR2 FQGNSA. The V and J ends lost 3 bases and 4 bases, in that order; junction bases with no gene match: 3. The CDR3 covers 15 residues. The CDR3 DNA sequence: TGTGCCAGCAGCTTTGGGACTAGCGGGACTTACGAGCAGTACTTC. Its translation is CASSFGTSGTYEQYF. The variable domain in full, completed from reference TRBV7-2 and TRBJ2-7, reads GAGVSQSPSNKVTEKGKDVELRCDPISGHTALYWYRQSLGQGLEFLIYFQGNSAPDKSGLPSDRFSAERTGGSVSTLTIQRTQQEDSAVYLCASSFGTSGTYEQYFGPGTRLTVT.

The chain couples TRBV7-8 to TRBJ2-7; TRBD2 matches at 7 bases. Per the germline V gene, CDR1 is SGHVS and CDR2 is FQNEAQ. The CDR3 contains 17 residues. Trimming cost V 2 bases and J 0 bases; bases outside gene matches: 10. As DNA, the CDR3 is TGTGCCAGCAGCTTATTGGGAGCGGGGTCACTCTCCTACGAGCAGTACTTC. It encodes CASSLLGAGSLSYEQYF.

The chain uses TRBV5-1 and TRBJ2-7; 9 bases fit TRBD1. The germline V gene encodes CDR1 SGHRS and CDR2 YFSETQ. The CDR3 is made up of 15 amino acids. Unmatched junction bases numbered 10, after V lost 4 bases and J lost 5 bases. The CDR3 DNA reads TGCGCCAGCAGCCTGGGTGACAGGGGGTCCGACGAGCAGTACTTC. Translated: CASSLGDRGSDEQYF.

This sequence joins TRBV4-3 and TRBJ2-7, with D possibly called TRBD1 or TRBD2 (5 bases each). Germline values: CDR1 LGHNA, CDR2 YSLEER. Trimming removed 0 bases at V and 1 base at J, with 16 bases between. The CDR3 sequence is 17 residues long. The CDR3 bases are TGCGCCAGCAGCCAAGACCCCGAGGGGTTTTGGTCCTACGAGCAGTACTTC. Protein sequence: CASSQDPEGFWSYEQYF.

The chain joins TRBV28 to TRBJ1-1, with D unclear. Trimming took 2 bases from V and 5 from J, leaving 18 bases between them. CDR1 is MDHEN and CDR2 is SYDVKM in the germline V gene. This CDR3 has 16 residues. The CDR3 coding sequence is TGTGCCAGCAGTTTACCCCATTGGTCAGGCGGGACTGAAGCTTTCTTT. Translating gives CASSLPHWSGGTEAFF.

The V and J genes are TRBV28 and TRBJ1-2; D may be TRBD1 (6 bases). V lost 6 bases and J lost 7, with 15 bases in between. Germline lookup yields CDR1 MDHEN and CDR2 SYDVKM. The CDR3 is 13 residues long. CDR3 coding DNA: TGTGCCAGCAGGCGGGCGGGGGCTGGTGGCTACACCTTC. This translates into CASRRAGAGGYTF.

The gene calls are TRBV9 and TRBJ2-2; no firm D call. Germline V gives CDR1 SGDLS, CDR2 YYNGEE. Deletions cut 3 bases from V and 7 bases from J, with 13 bases between. There are 14 residues in the CDR3. The CDR3 is CASSAQELIGELFF. CDR3 sequence (DNA): TGTGCCAGCAGCGCTCAAGAGCTCATCGGGGAGCTGTTTTTT.

This clone was seen only a few times. The genes are TRBV4-3 and TRBJ1-2; a possible D gene is TRBD1 (6 bases). The CDR3 runs 15 residues. Looked up from germline, CDR1 is LGHNA and CDR2 is YSLEER. V lost 3 bases and J lost 2, with 13 bases in between. This chain's CDR3 is CASSQVTGTNYGYTF. CDR3 coding DNA: TGCGCCAGCAGCCAGGTTACAGGGACGAACTATGGCTACACCTTC.

The chain links TRBV7-9 to TRBJ1-1; a possible D gene is TRBD1 (6 bases). Trimming removed 2 bases from V and 4 bases from J, with 17 bases in between. Per the germline V gene, CDR1 is SEHNR and CDR2 is FQNEAQ (reference sequence). CDR3 size: 16 residues. The CDR3 here is CASSLLSTGSTTEAFF. The CDR3 DNA follows: TGTGCCAGCAGCTTACTATCTACAGGGTCAACCACTGAAGCTTTCTTT.

The V and J genes are TRBV5-1 and TRBJ1-1, with D unresolved. Germline CDR1 SGHRS, CDR2 YFSETQ. V lost 5 bases to trimming and J lost 4 bases, with 9 bases between them. This CDR3 contains 12 residues. The CDR3 loop is CASSPGSTEAFF. The CDR3 nucleotides read TGCGCCAGCAGTCCCGGTAGCACTGAAGCTTTCTTT.

Only a few counts were recorded for this clone. The chain links TRBV5-1 to TRBJ1-4; a possible D gene is TRBD1 (5 bases). V was pared by 1 base and J by 7 bases, with 29 bases between. The CDR3 has 20 residues. Germline V lookup: CDR1 SGHRS, CDR2 YFSETQ. Here the CDR3 reads CASSLLGWSEGRGMFEKLFF. The CDR3, as DNA: TGCGCCAGCAGCTTGTTGGGTTGGTCCGAGGGACGAGGAATGTTTGAAAAACTGTTTTTT.

The chain combines TRBV7-2 with TRBJ1-4; D not resolved. The CDR3 length is 14 residues. V was shortened by 1 base and J by 1 base, with 4 bases between the two germline ends. Germline-derived CDR1 and CDR2 are SGHTA and FQGNSA. CDR3 sequence (DNA): TGTGCCAGCAGCTTAGATGGAACTAATGAAAAACTGTTTTTT. Residues: CASSLDGTNEKLFF.

This chain links TRBV27 with TRBJ1-4; TRBD1 agrees at 7 bases. J was trimmed by 5 bases and V by 2 bases; bases with no gene match: 14. Germline CDR1 is MNHEY and CDR2 is SMNVEV (reference sequence). This CDR3 is 18 amino acids long. The CDR3 region is CASSLKPPQVTGNEKLFF. CDR3 in DNA: TGTGCCAGCAGTTTAAAGCCCCCCCAAGTGACAGGGAATGAAAAACTGTTTTTT.

The chain uses TRBV7-8 and TRBJ2-2, with D unresolved. CDR1 is SGHVS, CDR2 FQNEAQ, per germline. The V and J ends lost 1 base and 0 bases respectively, with 12 bases between them. The CDR3 length is 17 residues. The chain's CDR3 is CASSLGIQAANTGELFF. CDR3 coding DNA: TGTGCCAGCAGCTTAGGCATTCAGGCGGCGAACACCGGGGAGCTGTTTTTT.

CDR3 in DNA: TGTGCCAGCTCACCAGGGGGGGCTGCTAATGAAAAACTGTTTTTT. Its translation: CASSPGGAANEKLFF. This chain links TRBV18 with TRBJ1-4; TRBD1 is a possible D gene (6 bases). The germline CDR1 and CDR2 sequences are KGHSH and LQKENI. V lost 2 bases and J lost 3, with 10 bases in between. This CDR3 spans 15 amino acids.

This chain connects TRBV6-2 or TRBV6-3 to TRBJ2-2; D is unresolved. Trimming stripped 6 bases from V and 4 bases from J, with 15 bases between. This CDR3 is built from 15 residues. Germline loops: CDR1 MNHEY, CDR2 SVGEGT. The CDR3 loop reads CASSQGLIGTGELFF. CDR3 DNA: TGTGCCAGCAGCCAAGGGTTAATCGGCACCGGGGAGCTGTTTTTT.

This clone has a single count. The J gene is TRBJ2-3, the V gene TRBV9; TRBD1 aligns across 8 bases. The CDR3 covers 16 residues. CDR1 SGDLS and CDR2 YYNGEE come from the germline V gene. V shed 3 bases and J 3 bases; nucleotides not matched to a gene: 9. CDR3 sequence reads: CASSAPSGQGTDTQYF. The CDR3 DNA reads as TGTGCCAGCAGCGCCCCATCCGGACAGGGAACAGATACGCAGTATTTT.

V usage is TRBV5-6 and J usage is TRBJ2-1; TRBD1 agrees at 8 bases. V dropped 0 bases and J dropped 0; count of bases not matched to a gene: 2. This CDR3 is 16 amino acids long. Germline V CDR1 and CDR2: SGHDT, YYEEEE. DNA for the CDR3: TGTGCCAGCAGCTTGGGGACAGGGTCCTCCTACAATGAGCAGTTCTTC. Translated, it gives CASSLGTGSSYNEQFF.

The chain combines TRBV7-8 with TRBJ2-5; TRBD2 aligns across 8 bases. CDR3 length: 15 residues. Looked up from germline, CDR1 is SGHVS and CDR2 is FQNEAQ. With V trimmed by 1 base and J by 2 bases, 3 bases remained unmatched. CDR3 amino acids: CASSLGLARQETQYF. The CDR3 nucleotides read TGTGCCAGCAGCTTAGGACTAGCGAGACAAGAGACCCAGTACTTC. Based on the CDR3 plus reference TRBV7-8 and TRBJ2-5, the full variable domain is GAGVSQSPRYKVAKRGQDVALRCDPISGHVSLFWYQQALGQGPEFLTYFQNEAQLDKSGLPSDRFFAERPEGSVSTLKIQRTQQEDSAVYLCASSLGLARQETQYFGPGTRLLVL.

This clone was recorded once. V is TRBV7-9 and J is TRBJ2-7, with a tentative D call TRBD2 (6 bases). The V and J ends lost 0 bases and 3 bases respectively, with 12 bases between them. Germline CDR1 SEHNR, CDR2 FQNEAQ (reference sequence). This CDR3 region has 15 residues. CDR3 nucleotides: TGTGCCAGCAGCTTAGCGTCGGGGGTTTTCTACGAGCAGTACTTC. It translates to CASSLASGVFYEQYF.

This clone was counted a few times. The chain uses TRBV28 and TRBJ1-2; the match to TRBD1 covers 8 bases. After removal of 5 bases from V and 7 bases from J, the junction contained 9 bases not matched to a gene. Per the germline V gene, CDR1 is MDHEN and CDR2 is SYDVKM. This CDR3 comprises 14 residues. The CDR3 loop is CASSLRGRGFGYTF. The CDR3 DNA sequence: TGTGCCAGCAGTCTCAGGGGGCGCGGGTTTGGCTACACCTTC.

This clone was observed a handful of times. The chain uses TRBV7-9 and TRBJ1-1; D remains unclear. The CDR3 extends over 15 amino acids. Trimming stripped 5 bases from V and 5 bases from J, with 18 bases between. CDR1 and CDR2 from the germline V gene are SEHNR and FQNEAQ (reference sequence). For the CDR3, the DNA is TGTGCCAGCAGCCGACACGTGGGCGGCCAAACTGAAGCTTTCTTT. Amino acids: CASSRHVGGQTEAFF.

V gene TRBV9 combines with J gene TRBJ1-6; D is unclear. Germline V gene data show CDR1 as SGDLS and CDR2 as YYNGEE. CDR3 size: 13 residues. The V end was cut by 4 bases, the J end by 2 bases, with 4 bases between. CDR3 sequence (DNA): TGTGCCAGCAGCCCCACCTATAATTCACCCCTCCACTTT. This sequence encodes CASSPTYNSPLHF.

The chain joins TRBV10-3 to TRBJ2-3; 10 positions agree with TRBD2. After removal of 8 bases from V and 0 bases from J, the junction contained 8 bases not matched to a gene. This CDR3 spans 16 amino acids. CDR1 is ENHRY, CDR2 SYGVKD, per germline. Here the CDR3 reads CAIRSQTSGSTDTQYF. The CDR3, as DNA: TGTGCCATCCGGTCTCAGACTAGCGGGAGCACAGATACGCAGTATTTT.

The rearrangement uses TRBV7-9 and TRBJ1-5, with D perhaps TRBD1 (5 bases). The CDR3 has 15 amino acids. V lost 1 base to trimming and J lost 5 bases, with 12 bases between them. Germline V gene sequence: CDR1 SEHNR, CDR2 FQNEAQ (reference sequence). CDR3 region: CASSLVGSGDQPQHF. In nucleotides, the CDR3 is TGTGCCAGCAGCTTAGTGGGTTCGGGGGATCAGCCCCAGCATTTT. Based on the CDR3 plus reference TRBV7-9 and TRBJ1-5, the full variable domain is DTGVSQNPRHKITKRGQNVTFRCDPISEHNRLYWYRQTLGQGPEFLTYFQNEAQLEKSRLLSDRFSAERPKGSFSTLEIQRTEQGDSAMYLCASSLVGSGDQPQHFGDGTRLSIL.